The source of this TCR beta chain is a study of blood T cells in healthy people across ages (dated by TCRdb to between 2015 and 2016). Broadly, across the study: In model experiments, template switching captured about one uniquely barcoded TCR beta cDNA molecule for every two T cells. Donors were grouped into four age groups: young (average roughly 16 years), middle-aged (over 35), aged (approximately 67) and long-lived (about 90). To avoid experimental bias, donors of different ages were randomly spread across the sequencing lanes. For two donors (one aged 18 to 30 and one aged 80 or older), the study analyzed two additional independent replicas of 1 million unique cDNA reads from the same blood draw. To track age-related changes in TCR beta repertoire diversity, the study relied on deep sequencing normalized with unique cDNA molecular identifiers. The paper's findings and limits, for the study overall: Observed TCR beta diversity per million T cells fell roughly linearly with age, and a significant reduction was already apparent by age about 36. A strong correlation was found between observed TCR beta diversity and the percentage of naive T cells measured by flow cytometry. The long-lived group showed more naive CD4+ T cells, fewer expanded clones and increased TCR diversity than the aged group, suggesting age selection. Estimates of total diversity based on one million sequenced T cells were considered lower bounds and underestimates. Because donor CMV infection status was unknown, age-related changes in expanded clonotypes were potentially confounded. Conclusive comparison of naive and antigen-experienced compartments was prevented by the profiling of bulk unsorted PBMCs.

On this clonotype itself: The target of this receptor is not known. Base qualities are not recorded, but no much larger clone differs from it by a single base.

Systemically healthy Caucasian individuals from Russia, some 38 in total and aged roughly 6 to 100 years, were included as donors. Each donor gave about 11 milliliters of peripheral blood, drawn into EDTA-treated Vacutainer tubes. PBMCs were isolated by Ficoll-Paque density-gradient centrifugation, with at least 7 million obtained per sample. Total RNA was extracted from PBMCs with Trizol reagent, with at least 6 micrograms obtained per sample. The percentages of naive CD45RAhigh/CD27high T cells were determined by flow cytometry on a PBMC aliquot from every donor. V sheds 0 bases and J sheds 3 bases, leaving 9 bases between their ends. The germline V gene encodes CDR1 SGHKS and CDR2 YYEKEE (reference sequence). Including cysteine and phenylalanine, the CDR3 has 15 amino acids. The only DNA kept is the CDR3, 45 bases in frame from the first base. Libraries were made using 5' RACE. TCRdb shows the sequencer as Illumina HiSeq 2500. The second PCR ran for roughly 6 to 11 cycles and used a J-beta primer mix along with a sample-barcoded 5' primer. A unique molecular identifier was introduced onto each TCR beta cDNA molecule by a template-switch 5' adaptor carrying 12 random nucleotides. At least 3 million CDR3-containing paired-end reads were obtained from each sample. All of the RNA was converted into first-strand cDNA using the Mint cDNA synthesis kit, with a TRBC-specific oligonucleotide serving as the primer. All cDNA was treated with uracil-DNA glycosylase and then went through a first 18-cycle PCR with the universal primers M1SS and BC2_uni_R. The original pipeline was this. Each sample was normalized by randomly selecting 1 million high-quality reads, each carrying a distinct molecular identifier. Instead of being binned into consensus sequences, reads that shared molecular identifiers were thrown out. MiTCR, set to a Q25 quality threshold and the strictest error-elimination algorithm, was used for CDR3 identification, clonotype clustering and error correction. A nonparametric unseen species model using Euler transformation provided a lower-bound estimate of total TCR beta diversity. TCRdb applied fastp at Q25 and MiXCR to the public reads, then kept only in-frame beta chains. Entries are consolidated by CDR3 protein sequence, retaining the most common genes and DNA. The authors' filters were not applied to this entry. The sample yields about 1.7 million distinct CDR3 sequences; roughly 27% were counted once. The top ten clones comprise 7.7% of the sample.

In this chain, TRBV5-5 is recombined with TRBJ2-2, with TRBD1 as a weak D call on 6 bases. The sequence was obtained from a woman between 25 and 40 years old in good health. The sequencing sample was made of blood. This receptor has the CDR3 CASSLAQGYTGELFF. The nucleotide sequence is given as TGTGCCAGCAGCTTGGCCCAGGGGTACACCGGGGAGCTGTTTTTT. Reference TRBV5-5 and TRBJ2-2 genes cover what lies past the CDR3, so the full variable domain is DAGVTQSPTHLIKTRGQQVTLRCSPISGHKSVSWYQQVLGQGPQFIFQYYEKEERGRGNFPDRFSARQFPNYSSELNVNALLLGDSALYLCASSLAQGYTGELFFGEGSRLTVL.